A selection of T cell receptor beta chains follows, all from one sample in a study of blood T cell repertoires in COVID-19. Clones were read by immunoSEQ multiplex PCR, and TCRdb kept only the in-frame ones, dropping some. The table has over 60,000 clones, about nine tenths seen once. The specimen sequenced was peripheral blood. The source of these receptors is a man in his fifties with COVID-19, enrolled during active disease. Each CDR3 is given without its conserved first and last residue. Fields, in order: clone size, D gene, J gene, V gene, CDR3 protein. D genes are given only for firm matches. A clone size is listed for some rows: how often the clone was seen (once, few, many), or a class if it is expanded.

-	TRBD2	TRBJ2-2	TRBV4-2	ASSQDLEAGERDGELF
once	TRBD2	TRBJ2-2	TRBV6-4	ASSPTGRVETGELF
few	TRBD2	TRBJ2-1	TRBV3-1/TRBV3-2	ASSQDLASGRAVWYNEQF
-	TRBD1	TRBJ1-2	TRBV4-1	ASSRDTGTGADGYT
-	-	TRBJ1-5	TRBV30	AWSAGLNQPQH
-	-	TRBJ2-3	TRBV10-3	AISDLDYSADTQY
-	-	TRBJ1-5	TRBV19	ASHRSSNQPQH
once	TRBD1	TRBJ1-5	TRBV5-8	ASSLSGGGNQPQH
-	-	TRBJ2-1	TRBV11-3	ASSFGTNEQF
few	TRBD1	TRBJ1-2	TRBV2	ASRDRGGYGYT
-	-	TRBJ2-3	TRBV2	ANSEVRDTQY
once	-	TRBJ1-5	TRBV7-9	ASSSRVRDSGNQPQH
-	-	TRBJ2-2	TRBV9	ASSGRIGTGELF
few	-	TRBJ2-7	TRBV5-6	ASSSYWEQY
-	TRBD1	TRBJ2-1	TRBV6-1	ASSDRDRDYNEQF
-	-	TRBJ1-4	TRBV28	ASSSLAGGGPNEKLF
-	-	TRBJ1-5	TRBV6-5	ASSYRGGGNQPQH
-	-	TRBJ2-7	TRBV6-2/TRBV6-3	ASSKTPLYEQY
-	TRBD1	TRBJ2-2	TRBV7-9	ASSLSGGSAGELF
-	TRBD2	TRBJ2-1	TRBV5-4	ASSLGSGSLNEQF
-	-	TRBJ2-3	TRBV20-1	SASRGIDTDTQY
-	TRBD1	TRBJ2-7	TRBV29-1	SVIFGDRGSSYEQY